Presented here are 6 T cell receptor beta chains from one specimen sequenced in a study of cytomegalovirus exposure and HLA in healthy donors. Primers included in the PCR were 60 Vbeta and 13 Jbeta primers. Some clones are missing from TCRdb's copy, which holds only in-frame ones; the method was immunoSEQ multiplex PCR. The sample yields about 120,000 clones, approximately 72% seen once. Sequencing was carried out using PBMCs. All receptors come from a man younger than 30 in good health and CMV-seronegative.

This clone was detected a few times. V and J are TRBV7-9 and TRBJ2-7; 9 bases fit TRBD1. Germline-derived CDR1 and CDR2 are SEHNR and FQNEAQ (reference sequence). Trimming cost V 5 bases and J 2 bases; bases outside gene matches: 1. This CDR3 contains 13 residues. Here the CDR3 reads CASSRQGAYEQYF. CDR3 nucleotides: TGTGCCAGCAGCCGACAGGGGGCCTACGAGCAGTACTTC.

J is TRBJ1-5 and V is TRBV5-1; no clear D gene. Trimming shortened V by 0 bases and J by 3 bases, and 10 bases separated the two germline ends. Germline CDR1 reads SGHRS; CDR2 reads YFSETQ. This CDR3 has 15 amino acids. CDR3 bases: TGCGCCAGCAGCTTGGAGGGAGGGTACAATCAGCCCCAGCATTTT. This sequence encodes CASSLEGGYNQPQHF.

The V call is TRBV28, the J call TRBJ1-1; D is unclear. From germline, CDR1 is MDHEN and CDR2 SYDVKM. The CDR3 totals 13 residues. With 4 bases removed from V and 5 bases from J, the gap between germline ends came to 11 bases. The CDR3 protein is CASSWKRGTEAFF. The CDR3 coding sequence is TGTGCCAGCAGTTGGAAACGCGGGACTGAAGCTTTCTTT.

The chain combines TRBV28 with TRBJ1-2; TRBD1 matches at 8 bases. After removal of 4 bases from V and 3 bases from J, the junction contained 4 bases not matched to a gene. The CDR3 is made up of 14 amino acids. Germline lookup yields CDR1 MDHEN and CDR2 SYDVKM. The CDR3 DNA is TGTGCCAGCAGTTCCAGGGGGCCCGACTATGGCTACACCTTC. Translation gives CASSSRGPDYGYTF.

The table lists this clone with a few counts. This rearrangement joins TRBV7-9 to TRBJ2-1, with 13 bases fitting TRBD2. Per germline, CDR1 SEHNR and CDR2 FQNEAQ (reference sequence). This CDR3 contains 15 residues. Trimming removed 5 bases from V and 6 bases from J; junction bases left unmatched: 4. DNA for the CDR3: TGTGCCAGCAGCACTCGACTAGCGGGAGGCAATGAGCAGTTCTTC. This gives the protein CASSTRLAGGNEQFF.

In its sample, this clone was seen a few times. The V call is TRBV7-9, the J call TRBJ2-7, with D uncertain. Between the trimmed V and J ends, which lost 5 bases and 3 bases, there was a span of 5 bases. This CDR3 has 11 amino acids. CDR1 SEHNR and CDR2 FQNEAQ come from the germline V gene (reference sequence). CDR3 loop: CASSPSYEQYF. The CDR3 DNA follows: TGTGCCAGCAGCCCTAGCTACGAGCAGTACTTC.